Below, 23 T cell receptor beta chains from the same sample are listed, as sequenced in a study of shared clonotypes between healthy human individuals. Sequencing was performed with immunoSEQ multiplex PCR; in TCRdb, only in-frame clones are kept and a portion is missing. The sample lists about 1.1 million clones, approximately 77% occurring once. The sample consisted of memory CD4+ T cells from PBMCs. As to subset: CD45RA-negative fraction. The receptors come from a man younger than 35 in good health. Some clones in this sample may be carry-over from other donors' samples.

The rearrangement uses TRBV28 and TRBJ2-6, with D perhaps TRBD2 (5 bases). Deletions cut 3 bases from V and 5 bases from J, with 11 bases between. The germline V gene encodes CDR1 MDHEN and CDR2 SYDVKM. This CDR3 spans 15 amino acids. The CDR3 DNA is TGTGCCAGCAGTTTCGGGGAGACGAGGGCCAACGTCCTGACTTTC. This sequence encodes CASSFGETRANVLTF.

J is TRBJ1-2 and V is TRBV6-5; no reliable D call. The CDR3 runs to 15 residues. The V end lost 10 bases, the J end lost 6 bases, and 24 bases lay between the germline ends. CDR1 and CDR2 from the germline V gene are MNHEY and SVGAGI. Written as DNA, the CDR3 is TGTGCCACTTTGCCCCAGGACCGTTTGGCGAATGGCTACACCTTC. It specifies CATLPQDRLANGYTF.

DNA for the CDR3: TGTGCCAGCGGGAGCCAGGACGAGCAGTACTTC. The encoded protein is CASGSQDEQYF. J is TRBJ2-7 and V is TRBV28; weak D call: TRBD2 (5 bases). The CDR3 spans 11 residues. CDR1 is MDHEN, CDR2 SYDVKM, per germline. The ends were cut back, 8 bases at V and 5 bases at J, with 10 bases in the middle.

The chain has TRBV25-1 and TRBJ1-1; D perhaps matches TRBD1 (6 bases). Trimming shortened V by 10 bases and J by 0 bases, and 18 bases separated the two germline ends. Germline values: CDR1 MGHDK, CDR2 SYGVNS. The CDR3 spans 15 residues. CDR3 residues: CATNTGQSMNTEAFF. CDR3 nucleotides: TGTGCCACCAATACCGGACAGAGCATGAACACTGAAGCTTTCTTT. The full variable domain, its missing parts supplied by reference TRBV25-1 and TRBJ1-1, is EADIYQTPRYLVIGTGKKITLECSQTMGHDKMYWYQQDPGMELHLIHYSYGVNSTEKGDLSSESTVSRIRTEHFPLTLESARPSHTSQYLCATNTGQSMNTEAFFGQGTRLTVV.

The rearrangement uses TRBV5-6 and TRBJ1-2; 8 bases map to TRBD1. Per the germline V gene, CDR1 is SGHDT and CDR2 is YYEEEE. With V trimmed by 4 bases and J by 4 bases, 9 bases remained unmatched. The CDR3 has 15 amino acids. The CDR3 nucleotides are TGTGCCAGCAGCCCAGGATTGACAGGGGCCTATGGCTACACCTTC. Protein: CASSPGLTGAYGYTF. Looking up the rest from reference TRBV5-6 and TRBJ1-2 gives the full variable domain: DAGVTQSPTHLIKTRGQQVTLRCSPKSGHDTVSWYQQALGQGPQFIFQYYEEEERQRGNFPDRFSGHQFPNYSSELNVNALLLGDSALYLCASSPGLTGAYGYTFGSGTRLTVV.

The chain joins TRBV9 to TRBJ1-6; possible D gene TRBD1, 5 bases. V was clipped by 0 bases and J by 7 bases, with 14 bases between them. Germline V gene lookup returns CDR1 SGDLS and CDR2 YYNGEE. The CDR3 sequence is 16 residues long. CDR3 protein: CASSVGSRAGNSPLHF. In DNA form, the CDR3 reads TGTGCCAGCAGCGTAGGGTCCAGGGCTGGCAATTCACCCCTCCACTTT.

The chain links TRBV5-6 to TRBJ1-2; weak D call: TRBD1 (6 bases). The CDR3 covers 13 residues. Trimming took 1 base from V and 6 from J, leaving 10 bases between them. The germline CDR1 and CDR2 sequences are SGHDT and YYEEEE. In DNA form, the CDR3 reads TGTGCCAGCAGCTTGACCAGGGGCGATGGCTACACCTTC. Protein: CASSLTRGDGYTF.

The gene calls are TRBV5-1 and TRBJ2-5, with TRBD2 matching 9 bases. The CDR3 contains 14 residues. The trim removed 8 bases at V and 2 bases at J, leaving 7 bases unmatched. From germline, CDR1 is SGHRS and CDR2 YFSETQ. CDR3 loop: CASRGLALQETQYF. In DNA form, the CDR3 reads TGCGCCAGTAGAGGACTAGCGTTACAAGAGACCCAGTACTTC.

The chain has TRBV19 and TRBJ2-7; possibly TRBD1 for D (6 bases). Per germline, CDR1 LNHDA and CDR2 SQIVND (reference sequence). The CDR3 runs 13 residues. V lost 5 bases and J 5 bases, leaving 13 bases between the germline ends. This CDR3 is CASSGDNRDEQYF. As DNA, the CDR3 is TGTGCCAGTAGTGGAGACAACAGGGACGAGCAGTACTTC.

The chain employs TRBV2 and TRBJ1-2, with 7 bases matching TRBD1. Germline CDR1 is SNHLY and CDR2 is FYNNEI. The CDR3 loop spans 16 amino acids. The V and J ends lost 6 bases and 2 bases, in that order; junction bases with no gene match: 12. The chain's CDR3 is CASRRNKGALNYGYTF. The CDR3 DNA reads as TGTGCCAGCAGACGCAATAAGGGGGCTCTCAACTATGGCTACACCTTC.

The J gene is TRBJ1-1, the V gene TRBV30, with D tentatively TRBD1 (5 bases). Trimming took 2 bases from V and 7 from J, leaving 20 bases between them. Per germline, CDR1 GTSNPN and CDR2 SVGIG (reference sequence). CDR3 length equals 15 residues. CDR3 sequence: CAWSLRTGVRFEAFF. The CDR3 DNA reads TGTGCCTGGAGTCTTCGGACGGGGGTGCGTTTTGAAGCTTTCTTT. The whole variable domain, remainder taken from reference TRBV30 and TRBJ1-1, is SQTIHQWPATLVQPVGSPLSLECTVEGTSNPNLYWYRQAAGRGLQLLFYSVGIGQISSEVPQNLSASRPQDRQFILSSKKLLLSDSGFYLCAWSLRTGVRFEAFFGQGTRLTVV.

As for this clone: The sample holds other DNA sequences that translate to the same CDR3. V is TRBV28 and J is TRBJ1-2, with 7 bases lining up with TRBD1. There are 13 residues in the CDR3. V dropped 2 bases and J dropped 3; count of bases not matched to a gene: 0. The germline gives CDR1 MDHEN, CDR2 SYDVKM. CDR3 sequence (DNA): TGTGCCAGCAGTTTAGGGACAGACTATGGCTACACCTTC. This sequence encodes CASSLGTDYGYTF.

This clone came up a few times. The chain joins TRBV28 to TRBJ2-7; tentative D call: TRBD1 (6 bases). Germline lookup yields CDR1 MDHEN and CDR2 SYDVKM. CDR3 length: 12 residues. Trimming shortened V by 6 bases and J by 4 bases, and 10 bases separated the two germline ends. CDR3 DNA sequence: TGTGCCAGCAGCTGGACAGATTACGAGCAGTACTTC. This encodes CASSWTDYEQYF.

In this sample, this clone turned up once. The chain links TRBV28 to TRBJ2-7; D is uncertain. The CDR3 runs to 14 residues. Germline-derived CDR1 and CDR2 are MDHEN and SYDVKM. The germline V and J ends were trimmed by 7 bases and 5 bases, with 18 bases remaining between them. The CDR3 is CASTGSPPLDEQYF. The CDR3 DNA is TGTGCCAGCACCGGGTCCCCACCGTTGGACGAGCAGTACTTC.

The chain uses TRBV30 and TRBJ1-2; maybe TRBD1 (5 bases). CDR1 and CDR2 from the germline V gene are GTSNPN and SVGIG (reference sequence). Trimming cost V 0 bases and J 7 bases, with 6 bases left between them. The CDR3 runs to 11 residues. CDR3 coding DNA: TGTGCCTGGAGTGTCGGGGCTGGCTACACCTTC. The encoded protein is CAWSVGAGYTF.

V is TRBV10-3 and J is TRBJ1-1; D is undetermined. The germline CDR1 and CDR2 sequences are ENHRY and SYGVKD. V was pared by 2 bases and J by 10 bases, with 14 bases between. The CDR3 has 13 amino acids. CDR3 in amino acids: CAISEVLNGGAFF. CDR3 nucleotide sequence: TGTGCCATCAGTGAGGTATTGAACGGTGGAGCTTTCTTT.

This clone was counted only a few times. The CDR3 region is CASSPEVRDEQFF. DNA for the CDR3: TGTGCCAGCAGCCCGGAAGTTCGGGATGAGCAGTTCTTC. The genes are TRBV7-2 and TRBJ2-1; D not certain. The CDR3 sequence is 13 residues long. V lost 5 bases, J lost 8 bases, and 13 bases lay in between. Germline V lookup: CDR1 SGHTA, CDR2 FQGNSA.

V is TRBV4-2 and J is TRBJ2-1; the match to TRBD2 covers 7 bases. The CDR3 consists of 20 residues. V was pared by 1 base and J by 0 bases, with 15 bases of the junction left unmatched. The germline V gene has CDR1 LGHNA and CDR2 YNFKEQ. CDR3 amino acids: CASSQVGGRTSRSSYNEQFF. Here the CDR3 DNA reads TGTGCCAGCAGCCAAGTCGGGGGGAGGACCTCAAGGAGCTCCTACAATGAGCAGTTCTTC.

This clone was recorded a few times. CDR3 loop: CASSGPNEAFF. CDR3 DNA: TGTGCCAGCAGTGGTCCCAATGAAGCTTTCTTT. This rearrangement joins TRBV28 to TRBJ1-1, with D hard to call. Per the germline V gene, CDR1 is MDHEN and CDR2 is SYDVKM. Trimming stripped 5 bases from V and 7 bases from J, with 8 bases between. The CDR3 length is 11 residues.

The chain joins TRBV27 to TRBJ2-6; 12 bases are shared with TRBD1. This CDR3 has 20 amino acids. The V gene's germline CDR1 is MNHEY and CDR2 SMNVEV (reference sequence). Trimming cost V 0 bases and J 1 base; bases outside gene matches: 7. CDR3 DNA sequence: TGTGCCAGCAGTTTATCGCGGGACAGGGGGCGTAGGTCTGGGGCCAACGTCCTGACTTTC. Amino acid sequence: CASSLSRDRGRRSGANVLTF. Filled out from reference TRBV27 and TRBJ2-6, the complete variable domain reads EAQVTQNPRYLITVTGKKLTVTCSQNMNHEYMSWYRQDPGLGLRQIYYSMNVEVTDKGDVPEGYKVSRKEKRNFPLILESPSPNQTSLYFCASSLSRDRGRRSGANVLTFGAGSRLTVL.

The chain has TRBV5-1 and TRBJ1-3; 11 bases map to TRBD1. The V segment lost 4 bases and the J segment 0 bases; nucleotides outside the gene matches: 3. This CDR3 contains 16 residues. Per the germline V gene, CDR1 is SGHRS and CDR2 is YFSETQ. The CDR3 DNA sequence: TGCGCCAGCAGCCCGGGACAGGGGGACTCTGGAAACACCATATATTTT. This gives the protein CASSPGQGDSGNTIYF.

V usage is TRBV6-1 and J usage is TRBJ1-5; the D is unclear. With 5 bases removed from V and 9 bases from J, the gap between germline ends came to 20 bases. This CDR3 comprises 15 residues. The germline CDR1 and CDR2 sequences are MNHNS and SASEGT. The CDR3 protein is CASSSRHRDLLPQHF. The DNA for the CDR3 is TGTGCCAGCAGTTCGCGACACAGAGACCTATTGCCCCAGCATTTT.

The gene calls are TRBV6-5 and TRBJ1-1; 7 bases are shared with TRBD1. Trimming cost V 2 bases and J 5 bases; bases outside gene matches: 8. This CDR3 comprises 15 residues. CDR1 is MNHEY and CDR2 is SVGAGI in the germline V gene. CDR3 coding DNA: TGTGCCAGCAGTTACGGCAGGGGGATCAGTACTGAAGCTTTCTTT. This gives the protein CASSYGRGISTEAFF.